One T cell receptor beta chain is described in this entry. Its target is not known. Amplification used 60 Vbeta primers and 13 Jbeta primers. Only in-frame clones appear in the TCRdb table, and some are missing; sequencing was by immunoSEQ multiplex PCR. This sample has 95,000 to 110,000 clones; 82% occur once, and the top ten carry 2% to 3%. This specimen comes from a study of cytomegalovirus exposure and HLA in healthy donors. Whole-study findings and limits: Association of a missense DCLRE1C variant with TCR beta V- and J-gene trimming was reported in a later analysis. Sequencing depth roughly uniform across donors was assumed in presence/absence analyses.

This CDR3 is 16 amino acids long. V was trimmed by 6 bases and J by 7 bases, leaving 26 bases between them. CDR1 and CDR2 (germline): SGHRS, YFSETQ. The chain couples TRBV5-1 to TRBJ2-7; maybe TRBD1 (6 bases). This clonotype was obtained from a man aged 25-45 years in good health and CMV-seropositive. Sequenced sample: PBMCs. CDR3 sequence (DNA): TGCGCCAGCAACCTCGATCCGGGACAATATCTAAGGGAGCAGTACTTC. Residues: CASNLDPGQYLREQYF.